The clone carrying this T cell receptor (beta chain) was counted between two and nine times. Antigen specificity is unknown. Treatment given: approximately nine-day PBMC culture with coronavirus spike peptide pools or control peptides (ViraFEST assay). This specimen belongs to a study of vaccination and CD4 T cells after COVID-19. The Oncomine TCR Beta short-read assay was applied to DNA of cultured CD4+ T cells. One entry per CDR3 protein results from TCRdb running MiXCR on the PCR reads. The sample consists of 20,000 to 25,000 distinct CDR3 sequences, over 35% of them appearing once. With 0 bases removed from V and 1 base from J, the gap between germline ends came to 10 bases. There are 16 residues in the CDR3. Looked up from germline, CDR1 is LNHNV and CDR2 is YYDKDF (reference sequence).

The receptor's source is a human donor who received a COVID-19 vaccine. Sequencing was performed on CD4+ T cells from blood, cultured in vitro, taken before SARS-CoV-2 vaccination. The rearrangement uses TRBV15 and TRBJ1-5; possibly TRBD1 for D (5 bases). The CDR3 sequence: CATSREISGSNQPQHF. The DNA for the CDR3 is TGTGCCACCAGCAGAGAGATATCAGGGAGCAATCAGCCCCAGCATTTT.